One sample yielded the 17 T cell receptor beta chains listed below, sequenced in a study of spatial heterogeneity in lung cancer (dated by TCRdb to between 2018 and 2020). These receptors' antigens are unknown. Libraries were built with 5' RACE. Sequencing was carried out with a NextSeq 500. TCRdb ran its own pipeline on the public reads, namely fastp trimming at Q25 and MiXCR clone calling, and kept in-frame beta chains. A single entry per CDR3 protein holds the most common genes and DNA from its merged rows. This sample lists about 7,900 distinct CDR3 sequences; about 7% were detected once. The ten top clones hold roughly a sixth of the sample. Read against the paper, the sample's time point label means: sample taken at primary tumor resection. Overall results and qualifications from the work: The tumor nonsynonymous mutation count correlated with the number of expanded intratumoral alpha and beta TCRs.

The sample consisted of lung tumor tissue, taken at surgery. The receptors were sampled from a female donor with early-stage non-small cell lung cancer.

Ten or more counts support this clonotype. This chain joins TRBV12-3 or TRBV12-4 and TRBJ2-5; no clear D gene. The CDR3 is 12 residues long. Trimming left V 2 bases short and J 4 bases short, with 5 bases between. CDR3 nucleotide sequence: TGTGCCAGCAGTTTATTGCCAGAGACCCAGTACTTC. It translates to CASSLLPETQYF.

The V gene is TRBV6-5, the J gene TRBJ2-3; D is ambiguous. Germline CDR1 MNHEY, CDR2 SVGAGI. V was clipped by 6 bases and J by 2 bases, with 12 bases between them. The CDR3 is made up of 14 amino acids. The CDR3 here is CASSLGQATDTQYF. As DNA, the CDR3 is TGTGCCAGCAGCCTAGGTCAGGCCACAGATACGCAGTATTTT.

This clonotype is judged medium-sized. The chain joins TRBV9 to TRBJ2-1, with unresolved D. Trimming stripped 5 bases from V and 6 bases from J, with 15 bases between. Germline V gene data show CDR1 as SGDLS and CDR2 as YYNGEE. CDR3 size: 14 residues. The CDR3 bases are TGTGCCAGCAGTACCGGGCCTCAGAGCAATGAGCAGTTCTTC. This sequence encodes CASSTGPQSNEQFF.

At least ten counts were recorded for this clonotype. The gene calls are TRBV7-9 and TRBJ2-7; 11 positions agree with TRBD2. J lost 4 bases, V lost 5 bases, and 16 bases had no gene match. The CDR3 is 18 amino acids. The germline V gene encodes CDR1 SEHNR and CDR2 FQNEAQ (reference sequence). CDR3 amino acids: CASSPKVAGGPFRYEQYF. For the CDR3, the DNA is TGTGCCAGCAGCCCCAAGGTAGCGGGAGGGCCGTTTCGGTACGAGCAGTACTTC.

By sample fraction, this clonotype is medium-sized. The gene calls are TRBV19 and TRBJ2-2, with D unclear. Germline CDR1 reads LNHDA; CDR2 reads SQIVND (reference sequence). The germline V and J ends were trimmed by 2 bases and 0 bases, with 10 bases remaining between them. The CDR3 spans 16 residues. The DNA for the CDR3 is TGTGCCAGTAGTATAATCGGAGAATCGAACACCGGGGAGCTGTTTTTT. Its translation: CASSIIGESNTGELFF.

Regarding this clonotype: One base away lies a much larger clone, so this may be a sequencing read error. V is TRBV20-1 and J is TRBJ2-1; 11 nucleotides line up with TRBD2. The CDR3 is made up of 18 amino acids. V gave up 4 bases and J gave up 9 bases; unmatched junction bases: 20. Germline CDR1 and CDR2: DFQATT and SNEGSKA (reference sequence). Here the CDR3 reads CSAIDPPSGVAGGGEQFF. CDR3 in DNA: TGCAGTGCTATAGACCCCCCCTCGGGAGTAGCGGGAGGGGGTGAGCAGTTCTTC.

This clonotype was observed at least ten times. The genes are TRBV12-3 or TRBV12-4 and TRBJ2-1; either TRBD1 or TRBD2 may supply D (5 bases each). This CDR3 spans 15 amino acids. V lost 6 bases, J lost 4 bases, and 16 bases lay in between. This CDR3 is CASSLDTSGYNEQFF. The DNA of the CDR3 is TGTGCCAGCAGCCTGGACACCTCGGGGTACAATGAGCAGTTCTTC.

This clonotype came up many times. The V call is TRBV28, the J call TRBJ1-1; maybe TRBD1 (6 bases). The CDR3 length is 16 residues. The V gene lost 8 bases and the J gene lost 0 bases, with 19 bases spanning the gap. The germline CDR1 and CDR2 sequences are MDHEN and SYDVKM. The CDR3 DNA reads TGTGCCAGCGGAACTCTCCCGTGGACAGTGAACACTGAAGCTTTCTTT. Translating gives CASGTLPWTVNTEAFF.

This clonotype was observed many times. The chain joins TRBV20-1 to TRBJ1-5, with unresolved D. Germline lookup yields CDR1 DFQATT and CDR2 SNEGSKA (reference sequence). The V end was cut by 0 bases, the J end by 10 bases, with 22 bases between. CDR3 length equals 16 residues. The CDR3 coding sequence is TGCAGTGCTAGAGATCCCGGACTATCCGAAGGAAAACCCCAGCATTTT. Translating it yields CSARDPGLSEGKPQHF.

This clonotype has a count of ten or more. The chain has TRBV20-1 and TRBJ2-7; TRBD2 is a possible D gene (6 bases). This CDR3 region has 12 residues. V lost 3 bases and J 2 bases, leaving 8 bases between the germline ends. From germline, CDR1 is DFQATT and CDR2 SNEGSKA (reference sequence). CDR3: CSARSGAYEQYF. The DNA of the CDR3 is TGCAGTGCTAGGTCGGGGGCCTACGAGCAGTACTTC.

In its sample, this clonotype was seen many times. The chain is built from TRBV20-1 and TRBJ2-2; 11 bases match TRBD1. V was clipped by 5 bases and J by 6 bases; unmatched bases: 5. This CDR3 region has 14 residues. The germline gives CDR1 DFQATT, CDR2 SNEGSKA (reference sequence). The CDR3 bases are TGCAGTGCTCGGACAGGGGGCATGGCCGGGGAGCTGTTTTTT. Translation: CSARTGGMAGELFF.

This clonotype is labeled as medium-sized. This chain joins TRBV20-1 and TRBJ2-7; 8 bases fit TRBD1. The CDR3 contains 16 residues. V lost 3 bases, J lost 6 bases, and 16 bases stayed unmatched. Germline CDR1 reads DFQATT; CDR2 reads SNEGSKA (reference sequence). Here the CDR3 reads CSASGQGSGDFGEQYF. In nucleotides, the CDR3 is TGCAGTGCTAGCGGACAGGGTTCTGGGGACTTTGGCGAGCAGTACTTC.

There are many counts of this clonotype. The V and J genes are TRBV19 and TRBJ2-1, with 8 nucleotides matching TRBD2. The germline CDR1 and CDR2 sequences are LNHDA and SQIVND (reference sequence). The CDR3 consists of 17 residues. V dropped 6 bases and J dropped 7; count of bases not matched to a gene: 17. CDR3: CASRWAGLAGPGNEQFF. CDR3 nucleotide sequence: TGTGCCAGTAGATGGGCGGGGTTAGCGGGACCTGGGAATGAGCAGTTCTTC.

This clonotype is medium-sized. This sequence joins TRBV7-9 and TRBJ2-1; 15 bases align to TRBD2. V was pared by 5 bases and J by 8 bases, with 4 bases of the junction left unmatched. Per germline, CDR1 SEHNR and CDR2 FQNEAQ (reference sequence). The CDR3 covers 15 residues. The CDR3 spells CASSRTSGRVDEQFF. CDR3 DNA: TGTGCCAGCAGCCGGACTAGCGGGAGGGTTGATGAGCAGTTCTTC.

This clonotype came up a few times. The V call is TRBV5-1, the J call TRBJ2-7, with D perhaps TRBD2 (6 bases). CDR3 length equals 13 residues. Trimming removed 7 bases at V and 6 bases at J, with 17 bases between. The germline V gene has CDR1 SGHRS and CDR2 YFSETQ. Here the CDR3 DNA reads TGCGCCAGCTTCGGGGACTCCCCCGGCGAGCAGTACTTC. Translating gives CASFGDSPGEQYF. Full variable domain (remainder filled in from reference TRBV5-1 and TRBJ2-7): KAGVTQTPRYLIKTRGQQVTLSCSPISGHRSVSWYQQTPGQGLQFLFEYFSETQRNKGNFPGRFSGRQFSNSRSEMNVSTLELGDSALYLCASFGDSPGEQYFGPGTRLTVT.

This clonotype has just a few counts. The chain links TRBV7-2 to TRBJ2-7; 8 nucleotides line up with TRBD1. Germline V gene data show CDR1 as SGHTA and CDR2 as FQGNSA. The CDR3 is made up of 14 amino acids. V lost 4 bases, J lost 3 bases, and 5 bases stayed unmatched. CDR3 sequence (DNA): TGTGCCAGCAGCTCATTGGACAGGGTCTACGAGCAGTACTTC. Its translation: CASSSLDRVYEQYF.

Sample share makes this clonotype medium-sized (0.01 to 0.1%). The chain links TRBV28 to TRBJ1-6; no clear D. The V end lost 6 bases, the J end lost 11 bases, and 8 bases lay between the germline ends. The CDR3 runs to 11 residues. CDR1 MDHEN and CDR2 SYDVKM come from the germline V gene. The CDR3 spells CASSHRAPLHF. DNA of the CDR3: TGTGCCAGCAGCCACCGGGCACCCCTCCACTTT.